This TCR beta chain derives from a study of CD8+ T cells in alopecia areata. The overall study: Among treated patients, oral tofacitinib was administered at 5 to 10 mg twice daily.

Study-wide results and limits: Researchers report lesional scalp, most notably alopecia totalis/universalis, outstripped normal scalp in clonality.

Treatment of the sample: oral pan-JAK inhibitor, 5-10 mg twice daily. Those with alopecia areata gave lesional scalp punch biopsies and peripheral blood. This clone was recorded a few times. Antigen unknown. In the same sample, other DNA sequences code for this CDR3. After isolation, RNA underwent reverse transcription to generate cDNA as the sequencing template. The method was immunoSEQ multiplex PCR; TCRdb's version includes in-frame clones alone and lacks a portion of them. The sample gives around 97,000 clones, 70% to 90% of which show up once; around 10% is in the top ten. Germline CDR1 reads LNHDA; CDR2 reads SQIVND (reference sequence). CDR3 length equals 14 residues. V lost 6 bases, J lost 3 bases, and 12 bases lay in between.

V usage is TRBV19 and J usage is TRBJ2-1; D is possibly TRBD2 (5 bases). The material was CD8+ T cells sorted from blood, obtained at roughly week 30, from a patient treated with tofacitinib. The receptor was derived from a human donor with alopecia areata. The CDR3 loop reads CASSGGGDYNEQFF. The CDR3 DNA reads as TGTGCCAGTAGCGGAGGAGGTGACTACAATGAGCAGTTCTTC.